This T cell receptor (beta chain) was profiled in a study of cytomegalovirus exposure and HLA in healthy donors. This clone was seen at least ten times. Clones were sequenced by immunoSEQ multiplex PCR, and TCRdb holds only the in-frame ones, with some missing. The table has over 100,000 clones, 85% to 90% seen once. Sequenced: PBMCs. The clonotype originates from a young woman in good health and CMV-seronegative.

CDR3 protein: CASTPGSTGNTIYF. As DNA, the CDR3 is TGTGCCAGCACCCCGGGGTCCACAGGAAACACCATATATTTT. V gene TRBV6-1 combines with J gene TRBJ1-3; no clear D. The germline gives CDR1 MNHNS, CDR2 SASEGT. The length of the CDR3 is 14 residues. Deletions cut 7 bases from V and 4 bases from J, with 14 bases between.